This T cell receptor (beta chain) was captured by sequencing in a study of molecular identifiers for immune sequencing clone quantification. The wider study: In replicates, RNA taken from roughly 20,000 or 100,000 naive CD8 cells was divided five ways, and four portions underwent sequencing. Study-wide points: Barcodes shared by identical TCR molecules could lead to underestimated sizes of highly expanded clones.

Each CDR3 protein is one row after TCRdb ran MiXCR on the PCR reads. The sample includes about 70,000 distinct CDR3 sequences, less than 20% of them seen just once. The CDR3 is made up of 16 amino acids. Germline V lookup: CDR1 SGHAT, CDR2 FQNNGV. V was trimmed by 4 bases and J by 0 bases, leaving 13 bases between them. Using a CD8+CD4-CCR7+CD45RA+ phenotype, naive CD8 T cells were sorted. This clonotype was observed many times. The target antigen is unknown. Sample: naive CD8+ T cells from blood, with Jurkat cell RNA spiked in. Subset described: FACS-sorted CD8+CD4-CCR7+CD45RA+ naive T cells. The receptor was isolated from a human donor in good health. Some libraries in this study had Jurkat cell RNA spiked in. This rearrangement joins TRBV11-2 to TRBJ2-1, with D possibly being TRBD2 (5 bases). CDR3 sequence: CASSSRGDFSYNEQFF. The CDR3 coding sequence is TGTGCCAGCAGCTCCCGGGGAGACTTCTCCTACAATGAGCAGTTCTTC. Using reference TRBV11-2 and TRBJ2-1 for the parts outside the CDR3, the full variable domain is EAGVAQSPRYKIIEKRQSVAFWCNPISGHATLYWYQQILGQGPKLLIQFQNNGVVDDSQLPKDRFSAERLKGVDSTLKIQPAKLEDSAVYLCASSSRGDFSYNEQFFGPGTRLTVL.